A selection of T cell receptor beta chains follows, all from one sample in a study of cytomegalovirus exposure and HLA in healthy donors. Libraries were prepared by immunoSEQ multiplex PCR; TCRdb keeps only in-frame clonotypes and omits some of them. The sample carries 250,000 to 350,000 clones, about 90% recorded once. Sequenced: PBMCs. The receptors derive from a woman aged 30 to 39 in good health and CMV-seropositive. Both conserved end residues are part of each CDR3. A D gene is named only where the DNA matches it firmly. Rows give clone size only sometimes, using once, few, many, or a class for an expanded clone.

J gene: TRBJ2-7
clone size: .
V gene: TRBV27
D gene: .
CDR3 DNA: TGTGCCAGCAGTAGGGAGACTGCTAACTCCTACGAGCAGTACTTC
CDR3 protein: CASSRETANSYEQYF

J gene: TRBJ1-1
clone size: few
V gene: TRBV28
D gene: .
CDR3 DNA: TGTGCCAGCAGTACTATACTCGGGAACACTGAAGCTTTCTTT
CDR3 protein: CASSTILGNTEAFF

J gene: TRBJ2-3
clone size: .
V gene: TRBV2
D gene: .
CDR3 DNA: TGTGCCAGCAGTGCGGGGCTAAGCACAGATACGCAGTATTTT
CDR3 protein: CASSAGLSTDTQYF

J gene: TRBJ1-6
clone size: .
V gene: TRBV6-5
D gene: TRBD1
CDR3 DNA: TGTGCCAGCAGTTCCGGGACAGGGTATAATTCACCCCTCCACTTT
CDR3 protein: CASSSGTGYNSPLHF

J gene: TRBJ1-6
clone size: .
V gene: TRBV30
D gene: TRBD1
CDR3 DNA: TGTGCCTGGAGTGGGGTAGCTGGGACAGGGGGTTCACCCCTCCACTTT
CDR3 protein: CAWSGVAGTGGSPLHF

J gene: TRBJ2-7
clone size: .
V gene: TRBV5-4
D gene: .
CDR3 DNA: TGTGCCAGCAGCTTCGCTCCCTACGAGCAGTACTTC
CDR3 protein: CASSFAPYEQYF

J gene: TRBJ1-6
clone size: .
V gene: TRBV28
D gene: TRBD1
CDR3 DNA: TGTGCCAGCAGTCCCCGGTCGGGACAGAATAATTCACCCCTCCACTTT
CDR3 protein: CASSPRSGQNNSPLHF

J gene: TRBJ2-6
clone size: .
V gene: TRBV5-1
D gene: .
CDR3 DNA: TGCGCCAGCAGCCCGACCTTCCAGGGATCCGGGGCCAACGTCCTGACTTTC
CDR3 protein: CASSPTFQGSGANVLTF

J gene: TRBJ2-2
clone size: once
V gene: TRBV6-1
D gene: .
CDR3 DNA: TGTGCCAGCAGTGAAAACAGATTGAACACCGGGGAGCTGTTTTTT
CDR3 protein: CASSENRLNTGELFF

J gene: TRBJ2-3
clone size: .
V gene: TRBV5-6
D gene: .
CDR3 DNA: TGTGCCAGCAGCTTGGCTGTTACAGCTAGCACAGATACGCAGTATTTT
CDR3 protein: CASSLAVTASTDTQYF

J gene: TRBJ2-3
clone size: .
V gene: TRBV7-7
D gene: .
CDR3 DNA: TGTGCCAGGGAGAAGTCCCCGTGTACAGATACGCAGTATTTT
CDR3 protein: CAREKSPCTDTQYF

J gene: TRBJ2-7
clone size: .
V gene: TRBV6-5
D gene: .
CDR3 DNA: TGTGCCAGCAGTGCTTCCTTGTGGGTAGAGCAGTACTTC
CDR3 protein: CASSASLWVEQYF

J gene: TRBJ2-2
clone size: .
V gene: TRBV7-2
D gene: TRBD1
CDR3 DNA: TGTGCCAGCAGCAACCCGGGACAGATCACCGGGGAGCTGTTTTTT
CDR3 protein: CASSNPGQITGELFF

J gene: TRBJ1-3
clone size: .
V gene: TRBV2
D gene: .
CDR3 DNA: TGTGCCAGCAGTGAAGCGAATGGGTTCATATATTTT
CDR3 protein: CASSEANGFIYF

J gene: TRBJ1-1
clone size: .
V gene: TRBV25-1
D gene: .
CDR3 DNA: TGTGCCAGCAGTGACAGTCCGCAAGGGTCCACTGAAGCTTTCTTT
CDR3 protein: CASSDSPQGSTEAFF

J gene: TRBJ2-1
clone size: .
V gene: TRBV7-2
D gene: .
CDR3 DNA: TGTGCCAGCAGCTCGGGCGCGGGATACGGTGAGCAGTTCTTC
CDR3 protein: CASSSGAGYGEQFF

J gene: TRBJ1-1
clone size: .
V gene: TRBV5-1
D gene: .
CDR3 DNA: TGCGCCAGCAGCTTGGATGCAGCTAACACTGAAGCTTTCTTT
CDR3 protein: CASSLDAANTEAFF

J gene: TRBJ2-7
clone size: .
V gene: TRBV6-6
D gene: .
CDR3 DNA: TGTGCCAGCAGCAGGAGCTCCTACGAGCAGTACTTC
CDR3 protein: CASSRSSYEQYF

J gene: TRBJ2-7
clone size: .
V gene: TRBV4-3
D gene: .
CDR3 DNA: TGCGCCAGCAGCCAAGATTTCGGAGGAGGCGAGCAGTACTTC
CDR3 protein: CASSQDFGGGEQYF

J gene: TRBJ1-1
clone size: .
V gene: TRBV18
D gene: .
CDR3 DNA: TGTGCCAGCTCACCTACACGATGGACAGTTGAAGCTTTCTTT
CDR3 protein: CASSPTRWTVEAFF

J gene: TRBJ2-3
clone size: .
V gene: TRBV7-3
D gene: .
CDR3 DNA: TGTGCCAGCAGCGACCAGACCTATAGCACAGATACGCAGTATTTT
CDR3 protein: CASSDQTYSTDTQYF

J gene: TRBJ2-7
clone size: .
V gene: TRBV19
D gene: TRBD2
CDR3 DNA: TGTGCCAGTAGTACCCGGACTAGCGGGAGTTGGTACGAGCAGTACTTC
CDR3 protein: CASSTRTSGSWYEQYF

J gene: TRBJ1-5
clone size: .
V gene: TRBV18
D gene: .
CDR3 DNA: TGTGCCAGCTCACCAGGACAGATCAATCAGCCCCAGCATTTT
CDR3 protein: CASSPGQINQPQHF

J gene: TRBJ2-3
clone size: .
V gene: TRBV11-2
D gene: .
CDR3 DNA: TGTGCCAGCAGCTCCATCCGGATGCGGGCAGATACGCAGTATTTT
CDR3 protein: CASSSIRMRADTQYF

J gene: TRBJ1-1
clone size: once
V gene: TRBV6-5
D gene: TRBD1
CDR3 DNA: TGTGCCAGCAGTAGACAGGGGGCGTACACTGAAGCTTTCTTT
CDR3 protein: CASSRQGAYTEAFF

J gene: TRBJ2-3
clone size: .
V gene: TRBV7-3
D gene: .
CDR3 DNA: TGTGCCAGCAGCTTAATTGGGGAAATGGATACGCAGTATTTT
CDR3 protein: CASSLIGEMDTQYF

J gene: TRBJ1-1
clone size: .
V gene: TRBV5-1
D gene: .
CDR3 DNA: TGCGCCAGCAGCCCCACAGGGAAAGATAACACTGAAGCTTTCTTT
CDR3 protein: CASSPTGKDNTEAFF

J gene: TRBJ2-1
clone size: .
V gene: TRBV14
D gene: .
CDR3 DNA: TGTGCCAGCAGCCAAGGCGTTCCTCATTACGATGAGCAGTTCTTC
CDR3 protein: CASSQGVPHYDEQFF

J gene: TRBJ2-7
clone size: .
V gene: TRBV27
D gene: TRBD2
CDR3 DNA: TGTGCCAGCAGTTTAAGGCTAGCGGACGAGCAGTACTTC
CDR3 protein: CASSLRLADEQYF

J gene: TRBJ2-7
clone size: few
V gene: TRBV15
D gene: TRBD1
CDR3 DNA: TGTGCCACCAGCAGTACAGGGGAGTGGTACTTC
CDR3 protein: CATSSTGEWYF

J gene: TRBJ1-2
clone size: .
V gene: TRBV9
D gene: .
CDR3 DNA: TGTGCCAGCAGCCGGTCCCGGGGGGAGGGCTACACCTTC
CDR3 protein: CASSRSRGEGYTF

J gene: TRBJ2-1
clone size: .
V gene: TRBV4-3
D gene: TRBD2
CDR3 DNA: TGCGCCAGCAGCCAAGATTTGCGGGGGGCCTTTGATGAGCAGTTCTTC
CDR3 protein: CASSQDLRGAFDEQFF

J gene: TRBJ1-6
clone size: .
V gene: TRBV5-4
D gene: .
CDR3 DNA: TGTGCCAGCAGCTTGGCCCGACAGGTCTCTAATTCACCCCTCCACTTT
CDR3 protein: CASSLARQVSNSPLHF

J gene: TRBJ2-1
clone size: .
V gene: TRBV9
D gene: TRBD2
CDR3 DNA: TGTGCCAGCAGCGTAGAGCGGGGACGCTACAATGAGCAGTTCTTC
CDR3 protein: CASSVERGRYNEQFF

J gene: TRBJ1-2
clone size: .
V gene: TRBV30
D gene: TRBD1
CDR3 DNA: TGTGCCTGGAGTTCCCAGGGGGTAGGCTATGGCTACACCTTC
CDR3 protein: CAWSSQGVGYGYTF

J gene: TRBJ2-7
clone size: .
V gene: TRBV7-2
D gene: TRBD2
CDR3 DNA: TGTGCCAGCAGCTTAAGTACTAGCGGGGTCCAAGGATACGAGCAGTACTTC
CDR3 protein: CASSLSTSGVQGYEQYF

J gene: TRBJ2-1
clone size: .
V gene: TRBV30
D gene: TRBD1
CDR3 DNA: TGTGCCTGGAGAGCCGGGACAGGGGACAATGAGCAGTTCTTC
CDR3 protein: CAWRAGTGDNEQFF

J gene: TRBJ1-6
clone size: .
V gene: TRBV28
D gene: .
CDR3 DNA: TGTGCCAGCAGTTTTTACGGCTCGAATCGGACGATTTTGGCCCTCCACTTT
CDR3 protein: CASSFYGSNRTILALHF

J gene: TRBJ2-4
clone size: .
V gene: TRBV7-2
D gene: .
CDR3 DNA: TGTGCCAGCAGCCCAAACCGGGTAGCCAAAAACATTCAGTACTTC
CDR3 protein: CASSPNRVAKNIQYF

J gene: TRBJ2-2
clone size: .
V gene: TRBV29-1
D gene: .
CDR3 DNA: TGCACCGGGGTCAGAGGTAGCACCGGGGAGCTGTTTTTT
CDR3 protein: CTGVRGSTGELFF

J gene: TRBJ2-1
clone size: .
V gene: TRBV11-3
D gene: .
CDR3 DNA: TGTGCCAGCAGCTTAGGGGGGGATGAGCAGTTCTTC
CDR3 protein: CASSLGGDEQFF

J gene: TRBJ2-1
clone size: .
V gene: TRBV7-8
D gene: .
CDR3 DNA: TGTGCCAGCAGCTTATCTTGGGGTAGTCCGAATGAGCAGTTCTTC
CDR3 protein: CASSLSWGSPNEQFF

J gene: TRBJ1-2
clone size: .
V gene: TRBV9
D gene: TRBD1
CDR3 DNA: TGTGCCAGCAGCGTAACTTTTTCAGGGGGAGAGGGCTACACCTTC
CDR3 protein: CASSVTFSGGEGYTF

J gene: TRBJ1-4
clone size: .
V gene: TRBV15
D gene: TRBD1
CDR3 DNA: TGTGCCACCAGCAGCCCCCCCTTAGACAGGGCTGATAATGAAAAACTGTTTTTT
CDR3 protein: CATSSPPLDRADNEKLFF

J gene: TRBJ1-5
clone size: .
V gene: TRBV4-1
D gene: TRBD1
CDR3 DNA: TGCGCCAGCAGCCAATTTGGACAGGGGGATCAGCCCCAGCATTTT
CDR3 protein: CASSQFGQGDQPQHF

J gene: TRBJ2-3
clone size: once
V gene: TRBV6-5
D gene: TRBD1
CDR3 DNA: TGTGCCAGCAGCCCTTACGAGGGGGCCACAGATACGCAGTATTTT
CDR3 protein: CASSPYEGATDTQYF

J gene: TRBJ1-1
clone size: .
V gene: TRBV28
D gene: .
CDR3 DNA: TGTGCCAGCAGACCGCTGGGGAACACTGAAGCTTTCTTT
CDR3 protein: CASRPLGNTEAFF

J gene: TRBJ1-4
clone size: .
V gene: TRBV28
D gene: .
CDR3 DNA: TGTGCCAGCAGCCCTCGGGACCATGAAAAACTGTTTTTT
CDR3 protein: CASSPRDHEKLFF

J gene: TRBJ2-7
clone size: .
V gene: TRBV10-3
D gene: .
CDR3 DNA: TGTGCCATCAGTGGTGCTAGGGCTAGCTCCTACGAGCAGTACTTC
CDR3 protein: CAISGARASSYEQYF

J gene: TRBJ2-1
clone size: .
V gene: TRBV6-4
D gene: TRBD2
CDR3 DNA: TGTGCCAGCAGTGCCACGGGAGGTTCCTTGGAGCAGTTCTTC
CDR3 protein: CASSATGGSLEQFF